A selection of T cell receptor beta chains follows, all from one sample in a study of T cell responses to AZD1222 COVID-19 vaccine. The method was immunoSEQ multiplex PCR; TCRdb's version includes in-frame clones alone and lacks a portion of them. Of 95,000 to 100,000 clones detected, 90% appear once; the ten largest clones hold roughly 1.4%. The material sequenced was peripheral blood, taken on day 0 of AZD1222 vaccination. All receptors come from an adult in good health. Both conserved end residues are trimmed from each CDR3. Fields, in order: CDR3 protein, V gene.

CDR3aa: ASSQSGYEQY
v_gene: TRBV16

CDR3aa: ASPPIQHTLNSPLH
v_gene: TRBV6-4

CDR3aa: ASSLLPAREPGNTIY
v_gene: TRBV4-2

CDR3aa: AISESWLNTEAF
v_gene: TRBV10-3

CDR3aa: ASSYTSGRETQY
v_gene: TRBV5-6

CDR3aa: ASSVQGSYGYT
v_gene: TRBV19

CDR3aa: ASSRLAGSLAEQY
v_gene: TRBV18

CDR3aa: ASRVDRANEKLF
v_gene: TRBV2

CDR3aa: ASSLIKNSNQPQH
v_gene: TRBV27

CDR3aa: ATSREDSNNEQF
v_gene: TRBV15

CDR3aa: ASSLLKGMGAF
v_gene: TRBV27

CDR3aa: ASHPGEGTEAF
v_gene: TRBV28

CDR3aa: ASSSTGADQEAF
v_gene: TRBV7-9

CDR3aa: ASSQDGGGTEAF
v_gene: TRBV3-1/TRBV3-2

CDR3aa: ASSEFGTGGYEQY
v_gene: TRBV2

CDR3aa: ASSFGRNTEAF
v_gene: TRBV12-3/TRBV12-4

CDR3aa: ASSPNPGIPTDTQY
v_gene: TRBV4-1

CDR3aa: ASSIGSHGRFSTGELF
v_gene: TRBV19

CDR3aa: ASSLPRDGYSNQPQH
v_gene: TRBV28

CDR3aa: ASTSGGGTTEAF
v_gene: TRBV19

CDR3aa: ASRTYGTQETQY
v_gene: TRBV6-5

CDR3aa: ASSQERTHGYT
v_gene: TRBV14

CDR3aa: SVEPFGYLNTEAF
v_gene: TRBV29-1

CDR3aa: ASSHREAEAF
v_gene: TRBV3-1/TRBV3-2

CDR3aa: ASSLAGTQPQH
v_gene: TRBV5-6

CDR3aa: ASSYQSPAATDTQY
v_gene: TRBV27

CDR3aa: ASSLGPGQRNTGELF
v_gene: TRBV11-3

CDR3aa: ASRAQGGYEQY
v_gene: TRBV7-9

CDR3aa: ASSLVNSPLH
v_gene: TRBV27

CDR3aa: ARMDLGPYEQY
v_gene: TRBV2

CDR3aa: AIRGNPWETQY
v_gene: TRBV10-3

CDR3aa: ASSAGTVHQPQH
v_gene: TRBV25-1

CDR3aa: ASSSPRSPGANVLT
v_gene: TRBV11-2

CDR3aa: ASSLEGQGVRTEAF
v_gene: TRBV5-4

CDR3aa: ASPKRGDTDTQY
v_gene: TRBV7-9

CDR3aa: ASSVRGGNTEAF
v_gene: TRBV19

CDR3aa: ATSDGGQGLTGELF
v_gene: TRBV24-1

CDR3aa: ASSLAGGVSD
v_gene: TRBV5-6

CDR3aa: AGNREGSNQPQH
v_gene: TRBV2

CDR3aa: ASSLQGTYEQY
v_gene: TRBV6-5

CDR3aa: ASRLPGVTNEKLF
v_gene: TRBV28

CDR3aa: ASSLNPTEAF
v_gene: TRBV12-3/TRBV12-4

CDR3aa: ASRAGANQPQH
v_gene: TRBV2

CDR3aa: ASSLVTSETYEQY
v_gene: TRBV5-1

CDR3aa: ASSVEPDPGELF
v_gene: TRBV9

CDR3aa: SASGGGFYEQY
v_gene: TRBV20-1

CDR3aa: ASSPDTNQPQH
v_gene: TRBV4-1

CDR3aa: ASSAGTYTEAF
v_gene: TRBV9

CDR3aa: ASSERDRPIVSNQPQH
v_gene: TRBV6-1

CDR3aa: SASGDRYNEQF
v_gene: TRBV20-1

CDR3aa: ASSPGLAADYEQY
v_gene: TRBV2

CDR3aa: ASSRGENMNTEAF
v_gene: TRBV3-1/TRBV3-2

CDR3aa: ASSPATRNTEAF
v_gene: TRBV5-1

CDR3aa: ASSSLTWDRPNHQPQH
v_gene: TRBV27

CDR3aa: ASSPHRGGDTEAF
v_gene: TRBV5-1

CDR3aa: AISETGQGAETQY
v_gene: TRBV10-3

CDR3aa: ASRTQGLRTDTQY
v_gene: TRBV6-5